This T cell receptor beta chain derives from a study of OX40 agonist ivuxolimab in advanced cancers. About the research overall: Partial responses were achieved by three patients, of whom one had hepatocellular carcinoma and two had cutaneous melanoma.

For this clone: Its antigen remains unidentified.

Generated by immunoSEQ multiplex PCR, the TCRdb table keeps only in-frame clones and is missing some. Among roughly 75,000 clones listed, 93% were seen once. General study points: Clonal expansion was seen in CD4+ and CD8+ blood T cells by week 6 at 0.1 to 3.0 mg/kg.

Deletions cut 5 bases from V and 5 bases from J, with 12 bases between. The germline V gene has CDR1 MNHNS and CDR2 SASEGT. The CDR3 is made up of 13 amino acids. The V and J genes are TRBV6-1 and TRBJ2-5; D possibly uses TRBD1 or TRBD2 (5 bases each). The TCR sequence derives from an adult with an advanced solid tumor such as melanoma, head and neck, liver or kidney cancer. The input for sequencing was CD4+ or CD8+ T cells sorted from blood, taken in a trial of the OX40 agonist ivuxolimab. This CDR3 is CASSPKWGETQYF. CDR3 DNA sequence: TGTGCCAGCAGTCCTAAGTGGGGGGAGACCCAGTACTTC.